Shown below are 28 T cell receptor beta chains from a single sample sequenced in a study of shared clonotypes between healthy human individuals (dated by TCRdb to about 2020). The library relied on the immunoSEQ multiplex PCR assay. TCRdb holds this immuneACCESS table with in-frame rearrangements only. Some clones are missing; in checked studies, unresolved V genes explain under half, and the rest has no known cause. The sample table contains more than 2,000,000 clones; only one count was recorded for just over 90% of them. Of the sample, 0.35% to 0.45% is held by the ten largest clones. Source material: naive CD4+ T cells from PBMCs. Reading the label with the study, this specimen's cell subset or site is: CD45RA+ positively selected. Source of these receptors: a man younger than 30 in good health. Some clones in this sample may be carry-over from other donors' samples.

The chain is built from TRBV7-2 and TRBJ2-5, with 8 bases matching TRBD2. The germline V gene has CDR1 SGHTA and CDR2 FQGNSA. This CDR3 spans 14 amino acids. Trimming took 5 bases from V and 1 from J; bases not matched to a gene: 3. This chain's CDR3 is CASSRGLAQETQYF. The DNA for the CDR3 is TGTGCCAGCAGCCGAGGACTAGCCCAAGAGACCCAGTACTTC.

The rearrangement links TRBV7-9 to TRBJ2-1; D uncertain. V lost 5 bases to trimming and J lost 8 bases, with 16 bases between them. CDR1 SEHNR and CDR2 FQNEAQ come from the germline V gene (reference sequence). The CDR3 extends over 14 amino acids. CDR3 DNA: TGTGCCAGCAGCCCCGCCGGTATGTCAGATGAGCAGTTCTTC. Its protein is CASSPAGMSDEQFF.

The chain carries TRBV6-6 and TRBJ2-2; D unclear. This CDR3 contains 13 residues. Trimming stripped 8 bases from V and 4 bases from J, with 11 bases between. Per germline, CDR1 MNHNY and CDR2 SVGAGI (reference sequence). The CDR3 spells CASQKEFTGELFF. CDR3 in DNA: TGTGCCAGCCAAAAGGAGTTCACCGGGGAGCTGTTTTTT.

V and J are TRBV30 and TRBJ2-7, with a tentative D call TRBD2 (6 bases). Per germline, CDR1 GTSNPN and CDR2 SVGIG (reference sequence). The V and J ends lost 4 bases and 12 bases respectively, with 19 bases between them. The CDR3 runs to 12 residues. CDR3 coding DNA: TGTGCCTGGACCGGCGGAGGGATTGATCTGTACTTC. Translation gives CAWTGGGIDLYF. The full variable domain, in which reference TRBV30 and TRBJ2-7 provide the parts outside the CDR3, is SQTIHQWPATLVQPVGSPLSLECTVEGTSNPNLYWYRQAAGRGLQLLFYSVGIGQISSEVPQNLSASRPQDRQFILSSKKLLLSDSGFYLCAWTGGGIDLYFGPGTRLTVT.

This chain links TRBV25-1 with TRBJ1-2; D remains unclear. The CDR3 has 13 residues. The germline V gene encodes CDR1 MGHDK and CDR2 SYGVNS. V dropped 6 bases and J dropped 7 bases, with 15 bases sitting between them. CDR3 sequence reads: CASSASGKGGYTF. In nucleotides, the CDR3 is TGTGCCAGCAGCGCCTCGGGGAAGGGTGGCTACACCTTC.

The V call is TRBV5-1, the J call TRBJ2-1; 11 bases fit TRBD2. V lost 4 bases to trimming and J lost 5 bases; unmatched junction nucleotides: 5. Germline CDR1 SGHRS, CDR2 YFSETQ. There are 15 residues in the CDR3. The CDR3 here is CASSDPGLADNEQFF. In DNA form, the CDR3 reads TGCGCCAGCAGCGATCCGGGACTAGCGGACAATGAGCAGTTCTTC. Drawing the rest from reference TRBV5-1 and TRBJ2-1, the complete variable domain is KAGVTQTPRYLIKTRGQQVTLSCSPISGHRSVSWYQQTPGQGLQFLFEYFSETQRNKGNFPGRFSGRQFSNSRSEMNVSTLELGDSALYLCASSDPGLADNEQFFGPGTRLTVL.

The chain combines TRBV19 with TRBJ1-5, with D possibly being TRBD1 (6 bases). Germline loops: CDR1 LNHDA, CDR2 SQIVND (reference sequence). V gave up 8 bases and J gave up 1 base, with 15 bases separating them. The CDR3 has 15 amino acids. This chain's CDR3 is CASDRQDLSNQPQHF. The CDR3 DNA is TGTGCCAGTGATAGACAGGACTTAAGCAATCAGCCCCAGCATTTT.

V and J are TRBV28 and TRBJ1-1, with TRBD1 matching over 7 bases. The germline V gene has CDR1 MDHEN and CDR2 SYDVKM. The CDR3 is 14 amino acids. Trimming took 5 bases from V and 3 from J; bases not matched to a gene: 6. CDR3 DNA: TGTGCCAGCAGTCTCAGGGGGGTGGACACTGAAGCTTTCTTT. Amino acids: CASSLRGVDTEAFF. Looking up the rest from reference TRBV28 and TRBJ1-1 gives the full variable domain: DVKVTQSSRYLVKRTGEKVFLECVQDMDHENMFWYRQDPGLGLRLIYFSYDVKMKEKGDIPEGYSVSREKKERFSLILESASTNQTSMYLCASSLRGVDTEAFFGQGTRLTVV.

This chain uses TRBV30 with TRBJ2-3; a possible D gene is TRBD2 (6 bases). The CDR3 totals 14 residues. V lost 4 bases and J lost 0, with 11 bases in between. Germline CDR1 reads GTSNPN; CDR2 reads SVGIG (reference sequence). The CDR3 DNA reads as TGTGCCTGGAAGCCAGGGACTAGCACAGATACGCAGTATTTT. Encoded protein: CAWKPGTSTDTQYF. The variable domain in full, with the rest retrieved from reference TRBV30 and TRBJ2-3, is SQTIHQWPATLVQPVGSPLSLECTVEGTSNPNLYWYRQAAGRGLQLLFYSVGIGQISSEVPQNLSASRPQDRQFILSSKKLLLSDSGFYLCAWKPGTSTDTQYFGPGTRLTVL.

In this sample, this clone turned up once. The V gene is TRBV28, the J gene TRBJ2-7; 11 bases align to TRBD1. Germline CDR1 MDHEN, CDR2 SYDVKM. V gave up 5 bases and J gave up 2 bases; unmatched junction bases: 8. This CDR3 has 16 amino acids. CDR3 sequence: CASSTIRDRGAYEQYF. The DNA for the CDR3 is TGTGCCAGCAGTACTATCCGGGACAGGGGGGCCTACGAGCAGTACTTC. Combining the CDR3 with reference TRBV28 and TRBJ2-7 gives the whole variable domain DVKVTQSSRYLVKRTGEKVFLECVQDMDHENMFWYRQDPGLGLRLIYFSYDVKMKEKGDIPEGYSVSREKKERFSLILESASTNQTSMYLCASSTIRDRGAYEQYFGPGTRLTVT.

The CDR3 loop is CASSLVQGGPAYNEQFF. The CDR3, as DNA: TGTGCCAGCAGCTTAGTACAGGGAGGGCCCGCCTACAATGAGCAGTTCTTC. The chain uses TRBV7-9 and TRBJ2-1; D is possibly TRBD2 (7 bases). This CDR3 has 17 residues. Germline V gene lookup returns CDR1 SEHNR and CDR2 FQNEAQ (reference sequence). The ends were cut back, 1 base at V and 2 bases at J, with 15 bases in the middle.

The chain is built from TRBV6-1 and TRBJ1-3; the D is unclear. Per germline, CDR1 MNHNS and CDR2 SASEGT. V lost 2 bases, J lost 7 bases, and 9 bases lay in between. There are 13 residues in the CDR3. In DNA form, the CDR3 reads TGTGCCAGCAGTGAACAGACGTGGAACACCATATATTTT. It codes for CASSEQTWNTIYF.

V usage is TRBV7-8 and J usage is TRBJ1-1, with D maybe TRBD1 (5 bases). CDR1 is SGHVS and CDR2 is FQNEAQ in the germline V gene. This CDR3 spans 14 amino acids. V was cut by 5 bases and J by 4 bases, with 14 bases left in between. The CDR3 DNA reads TGTGCCAGCAGCATCCTCAGGGAACGCACTGAAGCTTTCTTT. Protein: CASSILRERTEAFF.

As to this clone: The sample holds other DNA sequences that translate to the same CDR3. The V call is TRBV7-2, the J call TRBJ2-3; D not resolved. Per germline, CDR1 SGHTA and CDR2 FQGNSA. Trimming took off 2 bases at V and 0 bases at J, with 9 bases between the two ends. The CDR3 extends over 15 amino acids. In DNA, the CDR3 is TGTGCCAGCAGCTTATTGGGAAGTAGCACAGATACGCAGTATTTT. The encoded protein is CASSLLGSSTDTQYF. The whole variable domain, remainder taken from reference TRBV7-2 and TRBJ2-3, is GAGVSQSPSNKVTEKGKDVELRCDPISGHTALYWYRQSLGQGLEFLIYFQGNSAPDKSGLPSDRFSAERTGGSVSTLTIQRTQQEDSAVYLCASSLLGSSTDTQYFGPGTRLTVL.

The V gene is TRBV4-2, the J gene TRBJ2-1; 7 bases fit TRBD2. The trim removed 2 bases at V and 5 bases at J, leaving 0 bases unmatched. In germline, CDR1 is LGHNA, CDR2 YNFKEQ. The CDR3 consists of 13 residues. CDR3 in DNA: TGTGCCAGCAGCCAACTAGCGGACAATGAGCAGTTCTTC. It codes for CASSQLADNEQFF.

The CDR3 region is CAWSGDGGYTF. The CDR3, as DNA: TGTGCCTGGAGTGGTGACGGAGGCTACACCTTC. This chain uses TRBV30 with TRBJ1-2; D is undetermined. Germline-derived CDR1 and CDR2 are GTSNPN and SVGIG (reference sequence). V lost 1 base and J lost 8, with 8 bases in between. This CDR3 is built from 11 residues.

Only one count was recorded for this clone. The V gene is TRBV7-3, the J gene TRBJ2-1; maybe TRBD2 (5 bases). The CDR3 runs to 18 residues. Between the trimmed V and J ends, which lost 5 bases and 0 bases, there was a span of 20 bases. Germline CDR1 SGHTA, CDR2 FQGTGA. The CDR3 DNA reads TGTGCCAGCAGCCCCAGCCCTGGGAGCTCCGTCTCCTACAATGAGCAGTTCTTC. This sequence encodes CASSPSPGSSVSYNEQFF.

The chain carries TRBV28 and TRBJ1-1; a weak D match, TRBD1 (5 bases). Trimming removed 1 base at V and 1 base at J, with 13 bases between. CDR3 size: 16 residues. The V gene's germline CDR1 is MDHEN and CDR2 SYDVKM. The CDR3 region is CASSLLWGSGNTEAFF. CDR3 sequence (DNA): TGTGCCAGCAGTTTATTATGGGGGTCGGGGAACACTGAAGCTTTCTTT.

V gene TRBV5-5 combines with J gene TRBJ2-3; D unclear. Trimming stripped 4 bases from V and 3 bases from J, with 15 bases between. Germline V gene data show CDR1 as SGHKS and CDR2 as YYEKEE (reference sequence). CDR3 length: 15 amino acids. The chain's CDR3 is CASSRQLTSTDTQYF. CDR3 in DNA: TGTGCCAGCAGCCGCCAACTAACATCTACAGATACGCAGTATTTT.

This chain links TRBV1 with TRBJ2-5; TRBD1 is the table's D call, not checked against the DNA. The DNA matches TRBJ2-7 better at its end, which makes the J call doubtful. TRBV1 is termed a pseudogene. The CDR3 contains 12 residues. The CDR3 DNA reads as TGCACCAGCAGCCAAGGCAGGCACGAGCAGTACTTC. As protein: CTSSQGRHEQYF.

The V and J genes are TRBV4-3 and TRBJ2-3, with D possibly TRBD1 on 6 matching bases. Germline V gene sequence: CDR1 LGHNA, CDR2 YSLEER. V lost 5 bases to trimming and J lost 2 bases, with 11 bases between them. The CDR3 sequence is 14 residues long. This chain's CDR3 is CASSNYRATDTQYF. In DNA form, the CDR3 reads TGCGCCAGCAGCAACTACAGGGCCACAGATACGCAGTATTTT.

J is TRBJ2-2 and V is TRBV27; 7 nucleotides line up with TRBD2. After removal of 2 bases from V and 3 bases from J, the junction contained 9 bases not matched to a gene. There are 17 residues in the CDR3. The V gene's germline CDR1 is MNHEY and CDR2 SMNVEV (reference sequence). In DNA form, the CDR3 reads TGTGCCAGCAGTTTAAGAAGGACTAGTCGGGACACCGGGGAGCTGTTTTTT. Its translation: CASSLRRTSRDTGELFF.

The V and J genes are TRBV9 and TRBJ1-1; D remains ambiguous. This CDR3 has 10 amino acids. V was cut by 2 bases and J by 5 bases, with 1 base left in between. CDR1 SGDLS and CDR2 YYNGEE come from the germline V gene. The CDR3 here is CASSVTEAFF. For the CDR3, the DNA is TGTGCCAGCAGCGTTACTGAAGCTTTCTTT.

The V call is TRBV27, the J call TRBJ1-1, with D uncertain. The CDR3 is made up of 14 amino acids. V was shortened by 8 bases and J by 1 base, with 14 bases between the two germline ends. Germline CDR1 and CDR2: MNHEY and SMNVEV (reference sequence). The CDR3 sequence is CASGEGRTNTEAFF. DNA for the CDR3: TGTGCCAGCGGTGAGGGCAGAACGAACACTGAAGCTTTCTTT.

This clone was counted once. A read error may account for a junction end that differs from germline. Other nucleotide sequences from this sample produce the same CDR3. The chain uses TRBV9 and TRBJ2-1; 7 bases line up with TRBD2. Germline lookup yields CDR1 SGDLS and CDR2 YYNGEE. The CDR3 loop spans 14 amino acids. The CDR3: CASSVVTSSDEQFF. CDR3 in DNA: TGCGCCAGCAGCGTAGTGACTAGCAGCGATGAGCAGTTCTTC.

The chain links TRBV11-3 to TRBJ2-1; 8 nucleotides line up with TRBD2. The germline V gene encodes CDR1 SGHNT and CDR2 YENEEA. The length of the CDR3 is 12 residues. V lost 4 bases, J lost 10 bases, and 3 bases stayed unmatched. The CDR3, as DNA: TGTGCCAGCAGCTCCCCGGGGGGGGAGCAGTTCTTC. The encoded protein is CASSSPGGEQFF.

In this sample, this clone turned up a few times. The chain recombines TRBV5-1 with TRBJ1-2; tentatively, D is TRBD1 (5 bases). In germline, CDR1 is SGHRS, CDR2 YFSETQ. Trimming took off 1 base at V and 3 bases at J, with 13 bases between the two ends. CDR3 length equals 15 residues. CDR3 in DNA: TGCGCCAGCAGCTTGATGGGGGATTCCGACTATGGCTACACCTTC. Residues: CASSLMGDSDYGYTF.

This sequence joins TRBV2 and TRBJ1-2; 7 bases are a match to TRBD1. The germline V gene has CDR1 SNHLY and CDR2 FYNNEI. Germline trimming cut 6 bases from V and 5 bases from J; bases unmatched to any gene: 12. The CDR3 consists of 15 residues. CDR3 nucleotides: TGTGCCAGCAGAATTCTAATGACAGGGCAGTATGGCTACACCTTC. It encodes CASRILMTGQYGYTF.